This T cell receptor beta chain was found in a study of blood T cell repertoires in COVID-19. For the study at large: Some COVID-19 samples were acute and others convalescent; all came from the United States, Italy and Spain. Nucleic acid was either cDNA or gDNA, and it came from T cells, B-cell-depleted T cells, or PBMCs.

The protocol was immunoSEQ multiplex PCR, while the TCRdb copy is restricted to in-frame clones and leaves out a portion. The sample yields tens of thousands of clones, more than 75% seen once. The CDR3 runs to 14 residues. The germline gives CDR1 MNHNS, CDR2 SASEGT. Trimming stripped 3 bases from V and 6 bases from J, with 15 bases between. This sequence was found in a human donor in a cohort sampled during active COVID-19. The rearrangement uses TRBV6-1 and TRBJ2-7; tentative D call: TRBD2 (6 bases). Sequenced input: peripheral blood. The CDR3 bases are TGTGCCAGCAGTGAGCCGGGACGGGAGACCGAGCAGTACTTC. Translating gives CASSEPGRETEQYF.